The 4 T cell receptor beta chains listed next were all sequenced from one sample in a study of molecular identifiers for immune sequencing clone quantification. TCRdb re-analysed the PCR reads in MiXCR, keeping a single row per CDR3 protein. This sample has around 460,000 distinct CDR3 sequences; around 25% occur once, and the top ten carry about 0.75%. Sequencing was carried out using naive CD8+ T cells from blood, with Jurkat cell RNA spiked in. Subset described: FACS-sorted CD8+CD4-CCR7+CD45RA+ naive T cells. These TCRs come from a human donor in good health. Some libraries in this study had Jurkat cell RNA spiked in.

J is TRBJ2-1 and V is TRBV7-9; D gene uncertain. Trimming took 5 bases from V and 10 from J, leaving 9 bases between them. This CDR3 is 11 amino acids long. Germline V gene data show CDR1 as SEHNR and CDR2 as FQNEAQ (reference sequence). Here the CDR3 reads CASSTRPEQFF. DNA of the CDR3: TGTGCCAGCAGCACCCGCCCCGAGCAGTTCTTC. The whole variable domain, filled in from reference TRBV7-9 and TRBJ2-1, reads DTGVSQNPRHKITKRGQNVTFRCDPISEHNRLYWYRQTLGQGPEFLTYFQNEAQLEKSRLLSDRFSAERPKGSFSTLEIQRTEQGDSAMYLCASSTRPEQFFGPGTRLTVL.

This clonotype was found a few times. This rearrangement joins TRBV7-3 to TRBJ2-2; 8 bases are shared with TRBD2. V lost 2 bases and J lost 1; bases outside the gene matches: 3. The CDR3 spans 16 residues. Per the germline V gene, CDR1 is SGHTA and CDR2 is FQGTGA. CDR3 nucleotides: TGTGCCAGCAGCTTAGGACTAGCCAAGAACACCGGGGAGCTGTTTTTT. Translating it yields CASSLGLAKNTGELFF.

V gene TRBV7-9 combines with J gene TRBJ2-3; D is perhaps TRBD2 (5 bases). Germline V gives CDR1 SEHNR, CDR2 FQNEAQ (reference sequence). Trimming removed 10 bases at V and 2 bases at J, with 19 bases between. This CDR3 has 15 residues. The CDR3 coding sequence is TGTGCCATCCTTGTCGGAAGTAGCGCCACAGATACGCAGTATTTT. Its protein is CAILVGSSATDTQYF.

The J gene is TRBJ2-4, the V gene TRBV27; tentative D call: TRBD2 (5 bases). There are 11 residues in the CDR3. Germline values: CDR1 MNHEY, CDR2 SMNVEV (reference sequence). Between the trimmed V and J ends, which lost 8 bases and 12 bases, there was a span of 14 bases. As DNA, the CDR3 is TGTGCCAGCCGGAACGGGATTTATCAGTACTTC. Translation: CASRNGIYQYF.